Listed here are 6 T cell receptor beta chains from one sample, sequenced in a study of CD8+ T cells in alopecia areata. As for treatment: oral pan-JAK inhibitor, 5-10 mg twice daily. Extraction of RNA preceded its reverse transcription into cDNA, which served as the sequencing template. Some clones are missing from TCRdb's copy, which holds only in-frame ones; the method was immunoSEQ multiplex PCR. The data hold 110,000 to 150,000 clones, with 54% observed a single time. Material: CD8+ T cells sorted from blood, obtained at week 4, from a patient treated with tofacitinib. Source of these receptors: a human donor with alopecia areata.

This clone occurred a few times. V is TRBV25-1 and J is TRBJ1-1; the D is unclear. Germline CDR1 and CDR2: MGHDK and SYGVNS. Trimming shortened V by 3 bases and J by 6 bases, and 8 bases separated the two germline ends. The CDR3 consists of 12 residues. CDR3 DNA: TGTGCCAGCAGTGAGGTGGGCCCTGAAGCTTTCTTT. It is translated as CASSEVGPEAFF.

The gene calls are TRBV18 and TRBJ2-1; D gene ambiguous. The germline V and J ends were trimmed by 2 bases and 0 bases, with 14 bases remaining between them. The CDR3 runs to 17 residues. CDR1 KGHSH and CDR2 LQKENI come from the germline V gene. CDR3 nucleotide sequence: TGTGCCAGCTCACCAGTCCTGGGATTCGACTCCTACAATGAGCAGTTCTTC. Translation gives CASSPVLGFDSYNEQFF.

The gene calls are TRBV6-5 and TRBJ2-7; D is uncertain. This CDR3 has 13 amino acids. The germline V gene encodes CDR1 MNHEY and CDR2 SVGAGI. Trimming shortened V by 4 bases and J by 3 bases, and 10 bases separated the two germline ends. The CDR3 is CASSLEQSYEQYF. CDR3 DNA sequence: TGTGCCAGCAGTTTGGAACAAAGCTACGAGCAGTACTTC.

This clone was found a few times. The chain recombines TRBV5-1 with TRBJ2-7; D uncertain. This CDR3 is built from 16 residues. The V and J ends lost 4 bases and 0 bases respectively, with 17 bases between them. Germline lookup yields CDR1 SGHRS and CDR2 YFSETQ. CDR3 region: CASSPLARQSSYEQYF. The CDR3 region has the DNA TGCGCCAGCAGCCCCCTCGCCCGGCAGTCCTCCTACGAGCAGTACTTC.

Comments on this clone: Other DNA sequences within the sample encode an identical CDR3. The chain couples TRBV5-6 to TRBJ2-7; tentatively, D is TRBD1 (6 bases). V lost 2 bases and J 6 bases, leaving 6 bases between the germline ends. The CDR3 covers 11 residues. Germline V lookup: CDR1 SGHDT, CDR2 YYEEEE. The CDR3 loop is CASSLGGEQYF. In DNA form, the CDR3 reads TGTGCCAGCAGCTTAGGGGGCGAGCAGTACTTC. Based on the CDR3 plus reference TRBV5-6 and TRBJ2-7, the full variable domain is DAGVTQSPTHLIKTRGQQVTLRCSPKSGHDTVSWYQQALGQGPQFIFQYYEEEERQRGNFPDRFSGHQFPNYSSELNVNALLLGDSALYLCASSLGGEQYFGPGTRLTVT.

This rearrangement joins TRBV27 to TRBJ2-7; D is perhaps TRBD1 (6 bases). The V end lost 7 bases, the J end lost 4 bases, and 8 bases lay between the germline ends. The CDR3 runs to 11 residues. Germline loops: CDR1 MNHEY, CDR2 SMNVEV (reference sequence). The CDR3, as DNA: TGTGCCAGCAAAGGGGGATACGAGCAGTACTTC. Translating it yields CASKGGYEQYF.